Listed below are T cell receptor beta chains from one sample, sequenced in a study of identical twins. Each CDR3 protein gets one entry after TCRdb re-called the 5' RACE reads with MiXCR. The data show around 650,000 distinct CDR3 sequences, about 7.6% seen once. The sample was also reused in another study, on yellow fever vaccine responses in identical twins.

The sequencing input was PBMCs. These receptor sequences come from a woman between 18 and 29 years old in good health. The CDR3 runs from the conserved cysteine through the conserved F or W. The order of the fields is V gene, J gene, D gene, clone size, CDR3 length, CDR3 DNA, CDR3 protein. A D gene is named only where the DNA matches it firmly. The size field is filled for only some rows; it gives once, few, many or a size class.

>TRBV9|TRBJ1-2|-|few|16
TGTGCCAGCAGCGTAGGGTTCGGGGGTTGGGATTATGGCTACACCTTC
CASSVGFGGWDYGYTF
>TRBV7-8|TRBJ1-2|-|-|13
TGTGCCAGCAGCTTAGATCGCGAGAATGGCTACACCTTC
CASSLDRENGYTF
>TRBV3-1|TRBJ1-1|-|many|15
TGTGCCAGCAGAAAAGACCTGCGTAAGAACACTGAAGCTTTCTTT
CASRKDLRKNTEAFF
>TRBV29-1|TRBJ2-5|-|-|15
TGCAGCGTTGGAGGCGAGCGGCCCCGCAAAGAGACCCAGTACTTC
CSVGGERPRKETQYF
>TRBV6-5|TRBJ1-2|-|many|13
TGTGCCAGCAGTTACGGACAGAACTATGGCTACACCTTC
CASSYGQNYGYTF
>TRBV5-1|TRBJ2-7|TRBD1|few|15
TGCGCCAGCAGCTTGGGGGACAGGGTCGGCTACGAGCAGTACTTC
CASSLGDRVGYEQYF
>TRBV6-1|TRBJ2-2|TRBD1|few|17
TGTGCCAGCAGAAGTTCGGGACAGGGCGTCAACACCGGGGAGCTGTTTTTT
CASRSSGQGVNTGELFF
>TRBV10-3|TRBJ1-1|TRBD1|few|15
TGTGCCATCAGTGACCCCACAGGGGGCAAGAGGGAAGCTTTCTTT
CAISDPTGGKREAFF
>TRBV3-1|TRBJ2-3|TRBD2|few|14
TGTGCCAGCAGCCAAGGGGACTATCCAGATACGCAGTATTTT
CASSQGDYPDTQYF
>TRBV6-1|TRBJ2-4|-|few|14
TGTGCCAGCAGCAGTGGTATAGCCAAAAACATTCAGTACTTC
CASSSGIAKNIQYF
>TRBV5-1|TRBJ2-7|-|many|15
TGCGCCAGCAGCTTGCTCGGGCAGGCATCCTACGAGCAGTACTTC
CASSLLGQASYEQYF
>TRBV12-3/TRBV12-4|TRBJ2-6|TRBD1|many|14
TGTGCCACCAGACAGGGTTCTGGGGCCAACGTCCTGACTTTC
CATRQGSGANVLTF
>TRBV12-3/TRBV12-4|TRBJ1-4|TRBD1|few|16
TGTGCCAGCAGCTCAGAGGGGAGGGGGCGCGTCGAAAAACTGTTTTTT
CASSSEGRGRVEKLFF
>TRBV28|TRBJ2-7|TRBD1|-|15
TGTGCCAGCAGTTTAAAGGGGGCAGGCTCCTACGAGCAGTACTTC
CASSLKGAGSYEQYF
>TRBV10-3|TRBJ2-1|TRBD2|-|14
TGTGCCATCAGGGGGACTAGCGGAAACAATGAGCAGTTCTTC
CAIRGTSGNNEQFF
>TRBV20-1|TRBJ2-1|-|few|13
TGCAGTGCTAGTGTCAGGGCAGACAATGAGCAGTTCTTC
CSASVRADNEQFF
>TRBV12-3/TRBV12-4|TRBJ2-1|TRBD2|many|16
TGTGCCAGCAGTTTCGGGCGAGCGGGGGGCCCCGATGAGCAGTTCTTC
CASSFGRAGGPDEQFF
>TRBV20-1|TRBJ2-1|TRBD2|-|13
TGCAGTGCTCTAGCGGTCTCCTACAATGAGCAGTTCTTC
CSALAVSYNEQFF
>TRBV5-1|TRBJ2-1|-|-|14
TGCGCCAGCAGCTCAATTCCGGGGCGAAATGAGCAGTTCTTC
CASSSIPGRNEQFF
>TRBV28|TRBJ2-1|-|few|17
TGTGCCAGCAGTTCGCGACGGGAAGAGAGCTCCTACAATGAGCAGTTCTTC
CASSSRREESSYNEQFF
>TRBV12-3/TRBV12-4|TRBJ1-4|-|few|17
TGTGCCAGCAGTTCGGGACTGAGGGACCCATTGTATGAAAAACTGTTTTTT
CASSSGLRDPLYEKLFF
>TRBV28|TRBJ2-3|-|many|17
TGTGCCAGCACCAGGCGTCGTGGGAGCCTCCCGGCGGATACGCAGTATTTT
CASTRRRGSLPADTQYF
>TRBV11-1|TRBJ2-6|TRBD1|once|18
TGTGCCAGCAGCCTCAGTGGACAGGGACCCTCTGGGGCCAACGTCCTGACTTTC
CASSLSGQGPSGANVLTF
>TRBV20-1|TRBJ2-1|TRBD2|few|14
TGCAGTGTTGTCATAGCGGGAGCCCCCTCCGGGCAGTTCTTC
CSVVIAGAPSGQFF
>TRBV12-3/TRBV12-4|TRBJ1-2|-|once|17
TGTGCCAGCAGTTTAGGTTCGGTGGACGGGCCCCTCTATGGCTACACCTTC
CASSLGSVDGPLYGYTF
>TRBV19|TRBJ2-7|-|many|14
TGTGCCAGTAGTTCCGGACGGCTGTCCTACGAGCAGTACTTC
CASSSGRLSYEQYF
>TRBV28|TRBJ1-4|-|-|12
TGTGCCAGCGCTTTACGGCCCGGCAAACTGTTTTTT
CASALRPGKLFF
>TRBV19|TRBJ2-1|TRBD2|few|15
TGTGCCAGTAGTATGACTAGCGGGCGACCCAATGAGCAGTTCTTC
CASSMTSGRPNEQFF
>TRBV15|TRBJ2-7|TRBD1|-|14
TGTGCCACTCGCCGAGACAGGGCAAACTACGAGCAGTACTTC
CATRRDRANYEQYF
>TRBV5-1|TRBJ2-3|-|-|18
TGCGCCAGCAGCTTGGAGCGCGTTCGACAGGCCCACACAGATACGCAGTATTTT
CASSLERVRQAHTDTQYF
>TRBV7-2|TRBJ1-5|-|-|14
TGTGCCAGCAGCTTAGTTGGCGTAAATCAGCCCCAGCATTTT
CASSLVGVNQPQHF
>TRBV7-6|TRBJ1-5|-|many|16
TGTGCCAGCAGCTTAAAAGGGTCGCGGTCGAATCAGCCCCAGCATTTT
CASSLKGSRSNQPQHF
>TRBV7-8|TRBJ2-5|TRBD2|many|15
TGTGCCAGCAGCTCCAAACTAGCGGATCAAGAGACCCAGTACTTC
CASSSKLADQETQYF
>TRBV10-3|TRBJ2-3|TRBD1|-|16
TGTGCCATCAGTGAGACAGGACAGGGCGGGACAGATACGCAGTATTTT
CAISETGQGGTDTQYF
>TRBV7-9|TRBJ1-3|-|many|17
TGTGCCAGCAGCTTCTCTAACGGGGGTTACTCTGGAAACACCATATATTTT
CASSFSNGGYSGNTIYF
>TRBV6-1|TRBJ1-6|TRBD1|-|15
TGTGCCAGCAGTCTCCAGACAGGGTGGGATTCACCCCTCCACTTT
CASSLQTGWDSPLHF
>TRBV5-1|TRBJ1-1|-|many|14
TGTGCCAGCAGTCCCACAGGGATGAACACTGAAGCTTTCTTT
CASSPTGMNTEAFF
>TRBV3-1|TRBJ2-3|-|many|14
TGTGCCAGCAGCCAAGATCAGCGCACAGATACGCAGTATTTT
CASSQDQRTDTQYF
>TRBV10-3|TRBJ1-4|TRBD1|-|17
TGTGCCATCAGTAGGGACAGGGGTTTCGGGTCGAATGAAAAACTGTTTTTT
CAISRDRGFGSNEKLFF
>TRBV18|TRBJ2-3|-|-|16
TGTGCCAGCTCACCACCGGGTAGCCTGAGCACAGATACGCAGTATTTT
CASSPPGSLSTDTQYF
>TRBV12-3/TRBV12-4|TRBJ1-3|TRBD1|many|15
TGTGCCAGCAGCAACAGGGGGCGTTCGGGAAACACCATATATTTT
CASSNRGRSGNTIYF
>TRBV5-1|TRBJ2-1|TRBD2|many|18
TGCGCCAGCAGCCTGGATTTCCTTGCTAGCGGGAGGGCCGTTGAGCAGTTCTTC
CASSLDFLASGRAVEQFF
>TRBV10-3|TRBJ2-3|-|many|15
TGTGCCATCCGGCCTGACGAGCAAATCACAGATACGCAGTATTTT
CAIRPDEQITDTQYF
>TRBV12-3/TRBV12-4|TRBJ2-5|-|-|17
TGTGCCAGCAGTTTTTGTGACGGGTGGGGGGCCTGTGAGACCCAGTACTTC
CASSFCDGWGACETQYF
>TRBV12-3/TRBV12-4|TRBJ2-2|-|many|14
TGTGCCAGCAGTTTCAGCTCCCCCACCGGGGAGCTGTTTTTT
CASSFSSPTGELFF
>TRBV7-9|TRBJ2-7|TRBD1|few|13
TGTGCCAGCGGTGCGACAGGGTTCTACGAGCAGTACTTC
CASGATGFYEQYF
>TRBV3-1|TRBJ2-5|-|-|16
TGTGCCAGCAGCCCATTCACTTCAGGAATCCAAGAGACCCAGTACTTC
CASSPFTSGIQETQYF
>TRBV10-3|TRBJ2-1|TRBD2|few|17
TGTGCCATCAGACTAGCGGGAGAGGGGATCTCCTACAATGAGCAGTTCTTC
CAIRLAGEGISYNEQFF
>TRBV29-1|TRBJ2-1|TRBD2|many|15
TGCAGCGTTGAGGCTAGCGGGAGGGGAAGCAATGAGCAGTTCTTC
CSVEASGRGSNEQFF